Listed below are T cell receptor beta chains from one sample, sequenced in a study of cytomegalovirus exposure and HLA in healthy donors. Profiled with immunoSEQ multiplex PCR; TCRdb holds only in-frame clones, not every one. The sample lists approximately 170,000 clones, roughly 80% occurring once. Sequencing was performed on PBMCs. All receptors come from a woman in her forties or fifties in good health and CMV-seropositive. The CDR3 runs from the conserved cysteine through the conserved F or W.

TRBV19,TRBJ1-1,CASSLQGANTEAFF
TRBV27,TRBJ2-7,CASSLAAGLNYEQYF
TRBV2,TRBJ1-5,CASSQDGGSNQPQHF
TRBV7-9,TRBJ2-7,CSSSLGGQTDRTLTYEQYF
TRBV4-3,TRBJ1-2,CASSQDDRGGDYGYTF
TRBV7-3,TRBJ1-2,CASSSQGDGYTF
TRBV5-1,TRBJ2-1,CASSTRTGRTYNEQFF
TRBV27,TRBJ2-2,CASSSLLAGGPSNTGELFF
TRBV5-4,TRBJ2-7,CASSLTSSYEQYF
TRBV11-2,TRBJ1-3,CASSFTRTGQGGNTIYF
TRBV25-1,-,CASTPLQGYEQYF
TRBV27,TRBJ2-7,CASTPLGVGEQYF
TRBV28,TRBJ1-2,CASMSGGYGYTF
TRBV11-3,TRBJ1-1,CASSSGINGRNTEAFF
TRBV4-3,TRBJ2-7,CASSQVASNEQYF
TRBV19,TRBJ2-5,CASSIEGARETQYF
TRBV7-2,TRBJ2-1,CASRSPPGTGEMNEQFF
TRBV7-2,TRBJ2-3,CASSLLAGGSTDTQYF